This record covers a single T cell receptor (beta chain). Its target is unknown. V lost 0 bases, J lost 7 bases, and 13 bases lay in between. The CDR3 spans 14 residues. Germline V gives CDR1 SGHNT, CDR2 YYREEE (reference sequence). Treatment defined: around 19 received Ad26.COV2.S at low or high dose, single or two shots; 5 received placebo; per-sample allocation not given. It was on day 63 after the first vaccine or placebo injection that samples were taken. This entry comes from a study of Ad26.COV2.S vaccination and SARS-CoV-2 variants. Notes on the study in general: Breadth measured for non-spike TCRs was similar across vaccine and placebo recipients.

The protocol was immunoSEQ multiplex PCR, while the TCRdb copy is restricted to in-frame clones and leaves out a portion. The sample has 300,000 to 350,000 clones, 85% to 90% seen once. The origin of this receptor is a person aged 18-60 years who received the Ad26.COV2.S COVID-19 vaccine or a placebo. J is TRBJ1-1 and V is TRBV5-4; no clear D gene. The specimen was peripheral blood, collected in a trial of Ad26.COV2.S vaccine versus placebo. The CDR3 loop reads CASSLEEGTIEAFF. In nucleotides, the CDR3 is TGTGCCAGCAGCTTGGAAGAGGGAACGATTGAAGCTTTCTTT.